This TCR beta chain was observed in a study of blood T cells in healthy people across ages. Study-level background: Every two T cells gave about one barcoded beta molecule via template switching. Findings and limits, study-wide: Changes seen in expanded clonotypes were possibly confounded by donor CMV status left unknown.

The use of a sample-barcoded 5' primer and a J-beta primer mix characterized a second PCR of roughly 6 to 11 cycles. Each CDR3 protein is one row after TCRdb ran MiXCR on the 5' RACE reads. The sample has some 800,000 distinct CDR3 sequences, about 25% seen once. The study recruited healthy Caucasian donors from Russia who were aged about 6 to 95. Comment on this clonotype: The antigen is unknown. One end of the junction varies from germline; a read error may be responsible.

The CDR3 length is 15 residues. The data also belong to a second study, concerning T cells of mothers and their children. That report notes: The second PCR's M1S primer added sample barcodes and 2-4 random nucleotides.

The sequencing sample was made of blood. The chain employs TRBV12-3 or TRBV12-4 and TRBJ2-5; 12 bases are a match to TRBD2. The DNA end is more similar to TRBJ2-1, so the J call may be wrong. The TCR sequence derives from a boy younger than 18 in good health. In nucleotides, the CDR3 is TGTACCAGCACCGACACTAGCGGGAGGTGGAATGAGCAGTTCTTC. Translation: CTSTDTSGRWNEQFF.